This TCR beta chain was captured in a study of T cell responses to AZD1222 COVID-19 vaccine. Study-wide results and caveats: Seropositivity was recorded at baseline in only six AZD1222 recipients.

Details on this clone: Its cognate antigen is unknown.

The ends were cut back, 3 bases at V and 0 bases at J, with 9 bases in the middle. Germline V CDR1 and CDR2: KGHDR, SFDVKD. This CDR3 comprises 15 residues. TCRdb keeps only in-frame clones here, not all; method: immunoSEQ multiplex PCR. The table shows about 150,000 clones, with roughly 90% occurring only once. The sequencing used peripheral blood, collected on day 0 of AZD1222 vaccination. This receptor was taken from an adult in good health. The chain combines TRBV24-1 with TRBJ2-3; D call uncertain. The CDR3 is CATSDARGSTDTQYF. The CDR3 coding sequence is TGTGCCACCAGTGATGCCCGAGGAAGCACAGATACGCAGTATTTT.